The TCR beta chain under discussion was sequenced for a study of Ad26.COV2.S vaccination and SARS-CoV-2 variants. Study details: Intramuscularly, Ad26.COV2.S was given either once or twice, 56 days apart. Findings and limits, study-wide: Recipients of either vaccine or placebo displayed similar breadth of non-spike TCRs.

Of note for this clone: Its target is unknown.

Treatment described: some 20 received Ad26.COV2.S at low or high dose, single or two shots; 5 received placebo; per-sample allocation not given. Each sample was drawn 63 days after the first injection (of vaccine or placebo). Germline V gives CDR1 SGHTA, CDR2 FQGNSA. This CDR3 spans 14 amino acids. Trimming took off 6 bases at V and 0 bases at J, with 9 bases between the two ends. The repertoire was sequenced with immunoSEQ multiplex PCR; TCRdb's copy has only in-frame clones and lacks some. The sample shows about 320,000 clones, roughly nine tenths of them seen only once. This sequence was found in a person aged 18-60 years who received the Ad26.COV2.S COVID-19 vaccine or a placebo. This specimen consisted of peripheral blood, obtained in a trial of Ad26.COV2.S vaccine versus placebo. V gene TRBV7-2 combines with J gene TRBJ1-5; D gene uncertain. DNA of the CDR3: TGTGCCAGCAGAGACGGACCTAGCAATCAGCCCCAGCATTTT. It codes for CASRDGPSNQPQHF.